This TCR beta chain is from a study of T cells in tumors after PD-1 blockade. Turning to the study itself: Daily vismodegib 150 mg continued in a subset of anti-PD-1-treated patients. Study-wide points: About 41% of tumor TCR clonotypes were also found in blood.

Sequenced by immunoSEQ multiplex PCR; TCRdb stores in-frame clones only, minus some. This sample has about 47,000 clones, with about four fifths found just once. Tumor or blood genomic DNA was sequenced, with inputs of roughly 550 ng to 6,500 ng. This clone was detected once. Its target is not known. An end of the junction does not agree with germline; a read error may underlie this. This sample also contains other DNA sequences that code for the same CDR3. Sequenced here: PBMCs, sampled before anti-PD-1 treatment. The receptor was derived from a human donor with basal cell carcinoma.

The chain's CDR3 is CASRGYRPLRAHLDF. The CDR3 nucleotides are TGTGCCAGCAGAGGTTATCGACCGCTCCGGGCACACCTCGATTTT. The rearrangement uses TRBV28 and TRBJ1-3, with no clear D. Germline CDR1 and CDR2: MDHEN and SYDVKM. The CDR3 contains 15 residues.